This T cell receptor (beta chain) was obtained from a study of response to subunit inactivated influenza vaccine. In the case of this clonotype: One end of the junction is discordant with germline, which a read error may explain.

TCRdb reprocessed the RT-PCR reads with MiXCR, giving one entry per CDR3 protein. The sample has approximately 530,000 distinct CDR3 sequences, 10% to 15% seen once. CDR1 and CDR2 from the germline V gene are SGHTA and FQGNSA. This CDR3 region has 11 residues. The sequencing here drew on PBMCs from blood, taken roughly 48 days after vaccination. This TCR was recovered from a man aged 50 or older who received an inactivated influenza vaccine. The rearrangement uses TRBV7-2 and TRBJ2-7; D could derive from TRBD1 or TRBD2 (5 bases each). The DNA for the CDR3 is TGTGCCAGCAGCTCGGGACCGTCCATGGACTTC. It yields the protein CASSSGPSMDF.